The T cell receptor beta chain described here comes from a study of blood T cells in healthy people across ages (dated by TCRdb to the mid-2010s). Broadly, across the study: Template switching captured roughly one uniquely barcoded TCR beta cDNA molecule per two T cells in model experiments. For two donors (one aged 18 to 30 and one aged 80 or older), the study analyzed two additional independent replicas of 1 million unique cDNA reads from the same blood draw. Using deep sequencing normalized with unique cDNA molecular identifiers, the study measured how TCR beta repertoire diversity changes with age. To avoid experimental bias, donors of different ages were randomly spread across the sequencing lanes. Four age groups were formed from the donors: young (average 16 years), middle-aged (more than 35), aged (62) and long-lived (approximately 78).

The library was generated by 5' RACE. The sample was run on an Illumina HiSeq 2500. A second roughly 7 to 11 cycle PCR used a sample-barcoded 5' primer and a J-beta primer mix. A unique molecular identifier was introduced onto each TCR beta cDNA molecule by a template-switch 5' adaptor carrying 12 random nucleotides. At least 2.5 million CDR3-containing paired-end reads were obtained from each sample. First-strand cDNA synthesis was performed from all RNA using the Mint cDNA synthesis kit, with priming by a TRBC-specific oligonucleotide. After uracil-DNA glycosylase treatment, a first 18-cycle PCR used universal primers M1SS and BC2_uni_R on all cDNA. The original pipeline was this. For normalization, 1 million high-quality reads, each with a distinct molecular identifier, were randomly selected from each sample. Reads with shared molecular identifiers were discarded instead of being binned into consensus sequences. MiTCR, with a Q25 quality threshold and the strictest error-elimination algorithm, was used for CDR3 identification, clonotype clustering and error correction. Lower-bound total TCR beta diversity was estimated with a nonparametric unseen species model using Euler transformation. TCRdb reworked the public reads: Q25 trimming with fastp, MiXCR clone assembly, productive beta chains retained. Merged by CDR3 protein, the rows form single entries marked with the most common genes and DNA. The V and J calls come from TCRdb's annotation, not from the publication. This sample has some 900,000 distinct CDR3 sequences in its table, and 29% of those were observed once. The top ten clones comprise 15% to 20% of the sample.

Overall study outcomes, separate from this receptor: Observed TCR beta diversity per million T cells fell roughly linearly with age, and a significant reduction was already apparent by age roughly 40. Because donor CMV infection status was unknown, age-related changes in expanded clonotypes were potentially confounded. Conclusive comparison of naive and antigen-experienced compartments was prevented by the profiling of bulk unsorted PBMCs. Estimates of total diversity based on one million sequenced T cells were regarded as lower bounds and as underestimates. Compared with the aged group, the long-lived group had more naive CD4+ T cells, fewer expanded clones and increased TCR diversity, a pattern suggesting age selection. Observed TCR beta diversity correlated strongly with the percentage of naive T cells measured by flow cytometry.

Remarks on this clonotype: No antigen is known for it. Base quality data are lacking; no much larger clone is found one base away.

The V end gives up 4 bases and the J end 5 bases, leaving 8 bases in the junction not matched to a gene. The germline V gene sets CDR1 to MNHEY and CDR2 to SVGAGI. The CDR3 runs 15 residues from the cysteine to the phenylalanine. Only CDR3 DNA remains: 45 bases, in frame from the first base. Donors were 39 systemically healthy Caucasian individuals from Russia aged roughly 6 to 90 years. About 9.6 milliliters of peripheral blood were collected from each donor into EDTA-treated Vacutainer tubes. PBMCs were isolated by Ficoll-Paque density-gradient centrifugation, with at least 6 million obtained per sample. Total RNA was extracted from PBMCs with Trizol reagent, with at least 6 micrograms obtained per sample. For every donor, an aliquot of PBMCs went through flow cytometry to measure the percentages of naive CD45RAhigh/CD27high T cells.

What was sequenced was blood. The chain couples TRBV6-5 to TRBJ1-2; 9 bases in the middle match TRBD1. This TCR was recovered from a woman older than 75 in good health. The nucleotide sequence is given as TGTGCCAGCAGTTTTACAGGGGGCTCCTGGTATGGCTACACCTTC. Translated, it gives CASSFTGGSWYGYTF.